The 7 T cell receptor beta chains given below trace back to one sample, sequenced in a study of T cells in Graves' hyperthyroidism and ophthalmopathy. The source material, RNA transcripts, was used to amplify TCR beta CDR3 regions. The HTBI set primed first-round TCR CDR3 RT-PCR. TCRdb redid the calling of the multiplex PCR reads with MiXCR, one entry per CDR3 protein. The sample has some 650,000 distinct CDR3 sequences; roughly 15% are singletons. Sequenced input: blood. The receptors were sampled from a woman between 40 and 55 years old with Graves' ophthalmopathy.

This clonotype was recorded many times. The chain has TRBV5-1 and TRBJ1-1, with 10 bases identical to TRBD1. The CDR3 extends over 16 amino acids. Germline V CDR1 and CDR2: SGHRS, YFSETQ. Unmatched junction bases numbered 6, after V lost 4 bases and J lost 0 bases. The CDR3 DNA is TGCGCCAGCAGCCATGGACAGGGGGAGGTGAACACTGAAGCTTTCTTT. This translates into CASSHGQGEVNTEAFF.

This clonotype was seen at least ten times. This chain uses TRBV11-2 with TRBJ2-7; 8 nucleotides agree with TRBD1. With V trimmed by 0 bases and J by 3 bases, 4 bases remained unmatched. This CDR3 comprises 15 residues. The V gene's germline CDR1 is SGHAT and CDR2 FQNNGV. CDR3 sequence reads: CASSLEQGAHYEQYF. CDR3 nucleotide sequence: TGTGCCAGCAGCTTAGAGCAGGGGGCCCACTACGAGCAGTACTTC.

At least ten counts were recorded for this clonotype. The CDR3: CASSGGTSSYEQYF. CDR3 DNA: TGTGCCAGCAGTGGGGGCACGAGCTCCTACGAGCAGTACTTC. The chain uses TRBV2 and TRBJ2-7, with TRBD1 as a possible D gene (5 bases). Trimming removed 4 bases from V and 0 bases from J, with 10 bases in between. This CDR3 has 14 amino acids. Germline assignment: CDR1 SNHLY and CDR2 FYNNEI.

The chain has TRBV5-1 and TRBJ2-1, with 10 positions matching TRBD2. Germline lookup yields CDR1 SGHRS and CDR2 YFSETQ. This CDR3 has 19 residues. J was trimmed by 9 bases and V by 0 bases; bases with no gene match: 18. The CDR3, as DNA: TGCGCCAGCAGCTTGGTTCCGAATAACGAAGCGGGGGGGCGAGGTGAGCAGTTCTTC. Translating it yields CASSLVPNNEAGGRGEQFF.

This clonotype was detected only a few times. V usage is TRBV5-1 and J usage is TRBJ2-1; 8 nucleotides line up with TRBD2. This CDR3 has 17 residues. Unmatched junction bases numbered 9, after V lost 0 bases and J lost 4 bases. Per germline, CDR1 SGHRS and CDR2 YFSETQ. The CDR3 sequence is CASSLGTLGTRYNEQFF. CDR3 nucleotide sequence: TGCGCCAGCAGCTTGGGCACCCTTGGGACTAGGTACAATGAGCAGTTCTTC. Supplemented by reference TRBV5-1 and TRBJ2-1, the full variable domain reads KAGVTQTPRYLIKTRGQQVTLSCSPISGHRSVSWYQQTPGQGLQFLFEYFSETQRNKGNFPGRFSGRQFSNSRSEMNVSTLELGDSALYLCASSLGTLGTRYNEQFFGPGTRLTVL.

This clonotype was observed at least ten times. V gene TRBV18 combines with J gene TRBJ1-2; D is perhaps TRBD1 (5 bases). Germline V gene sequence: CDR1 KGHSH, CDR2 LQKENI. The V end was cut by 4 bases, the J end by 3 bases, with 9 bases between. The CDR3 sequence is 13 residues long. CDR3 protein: CASSQDTDYGYTF. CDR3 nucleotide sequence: TGTGCCAGCTCACAGGACACTGACTATGGCTACACCTTC.

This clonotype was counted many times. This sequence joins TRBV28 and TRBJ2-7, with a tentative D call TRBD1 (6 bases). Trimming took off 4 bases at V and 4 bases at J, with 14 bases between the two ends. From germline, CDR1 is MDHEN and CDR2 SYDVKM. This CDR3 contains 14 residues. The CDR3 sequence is CASSSFQTGYEQYF. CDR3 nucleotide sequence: TGTGCCAGCAGTTCCTTTCAAACAGGGTACGAGCAGTACTTC.